This is a list of T cell receptor beta chains from one sample in a study of CD4 T cells in relation to SARS-CoV-2 and coronaviruses. The assay was immunoSEQ multiplex PCR, and TCRdb's table has in-frame clones only and misses some. The table lists over 15,000 clones, 65% to 80% of them singletons. Their antigens remain unidentified. The specimen sequenced was CD4+ T cells from PBMCs, cultured in vitro. The receptors come from a human donor in good health. The CDR3 runs from the conserved cysteine through the conserved F or W. The D gene is left open where the match is weak. Not all rows give a size; the values are once, few, many and, for expanded clones, a class.

J gene: TRBJ2-7
V gene: TRBV15
D gene: TRBD1
clone size: .
CDR3 DNA: TGTGCCACCAGCAGAGATCTTGGACAGGGATCTTACGAGCAGTACTTC
CDR3 protein: CATSRDLGQGSYEQYF

J gene: TRBJ2-1
V gene: TRBV27
D gene: TRBD2
clone size: .
CDR3 DNA: TGTGCCAGCAGCCCATTTCCCGTCCCAGCGGGAACCTACAATGAGCAGTTCTTC
CDR3 protein: CASSPFPVPAGTYNEQFF

J gene: TRBJ1-5
V gene: TRBV2
D gene: TRBD1
clone size: .
CDR3 DNA: TGTGCCAGCAGTGTAGTCCCAGGGGGCGCGGGTCATCAGCCCCAGCATTTT
CDR3 protein: CASSVVPGGAGHQPQHF

J gene: TRBJ2-2
V gene: TRBV30
D gene: .
clone size: few
CDR3 DNA: TGTGCCTGGAGTGTAGATCCCCGACACTACGGGGAGCTGTTTTTT
CDR3 protein: CAWSVDPRHYGELFF

J gene: TRBJ1-6
V gene: TRBV10-3
D gene: .
clone size: .
CDR3 DNA: TGTGCCATCACATGGACAGAAGATTCACCCCTCCACTTT
CDR3 protein: CAITWTEDSPLHF

J gene: TRBJ1-4
V gene: TRBV9
D gene: .
clone size: .
CDR3 DNA: TGTGCCAGCAGCGTAGGAGGGAGTCAGTCAGAAAAACTGTTTTTT
CDR3 protein: CASSVGGSQSEKLFF

J gene: TRBJ1-4
V gene: TRBV10-1
D gene: TRBD1
clone size: .
CDR3 DNA: TGCGCCAGCAGCTCCGGGACAGAGAATGAAAAACTGTTTTTT
CDR3 protein: CASSSGTENEKLFF

J gene: TRBJ2-1
V gene: TRBV10-3
D gene: TRBD2
clone size: .
CDR3 DNA: TGTGCCATCGGAAGTAGCGGGAGGGCCCTCTCCTACAATGAGCAGTTCTTC
CDR3 protein: CAIGSSGRALSYNEQFF

J gene: TRBJ1-6
V gene: TRBV24-1
D gene: .
clone size: few
CDR3 DNA: TGTGCCACCAGTGATTCCGACACAAATTCACCCCTCCACTTT
CDR3 protein: CATSDSDTNSPLHF

J gene: TRBJ1-5
V gene: TRBV6-1
D gene: .
clone size: .
CDR3 DNA: TGTGCCAGCAGTGAAGCAGGGGGCAATCAGCCCCAGCATTTT
CDR3 protein: CASSEAGGNQPQHF

J gene: TRBJ1-5
V gene: TRBV4-2
D gene: .
clone size: few
CDR3 DNA: TGTGCCAGCAGCCAAGATCGGGAGGGGTGGCAGCCCCAGCATTTT
CDR3 protein: CASSQDREGWQPQHF

J gene: TRBJ2-1
V gene: TRBV4-1
D gene: TRBD2
clone size: .
CDR3 DNA: TGCGCCAGCAGCCGGACTAGCGGGAGGGCCAACAATGAGCAGTTCTTC
CDR3 protein: CASSRTSGRANNEQFF

J gene: TRBJ2-4
V gene: TRBV3-1/TRBV3-2
D gene: .
clone size: large
CDR3 DNA: TGTGCCAGCAGCCAAAACTCGGGGATGCCAGCCAAAAACATTCAGTACTTC
CDR3 protein: CASSQNSGMPAKNIQYF

J gene: TRBJ2-3
V gene: TRBV19
D gene: TRBD2
clone size: .
CDR3 DNA: TGTGCCAGTAGTGGCGGGAGGTTAACAGATACGCAGTATTTT
CDR3 protein: CASSGGRLTDTQYF

J gene: TRBJ2-1
V gene: TRBV10-3
D gene: TRBD2
clone size: .
CDR3 DNA: TGTGCCATCAGCCCTAGCGGGGTCTCCTACAATGAGCAGTTCTTC
CDR3 protein: CAISPSGVSYNEQFF

J gene: TRBJ1-6
V gene: TRBV28
D gene: .
clone size: few
CDR3 DNA: TGTGCCAGCAGTTTCCCCCAGGGTAGCTCACCCCTCCACTTT
CDR3 protein: CASSFPQGSSPLHF

J gene: TRBJ2-3
V gene: TRBV5-1
D gene: .
clone size: .
CDR3 DNA: TGCGCCAGCATCTCCGGAGAGACAGGCTTTAGCACAGATACGCAGTATTTT
CDR3 protein: CASISGETGFSTDTQYF

J gene: TRBJ1-5
V gene: TRBV19
D gene: .
clone size: .
CDR3 DNA: TGTGCCAGTACACGTCAGCCCCAGCATTTT
CDR3 protein: CASTRQPQHF

J gene: TRBJ2-7
V gene: TRBV10-1
D gene: TRBD1
clone size: .
CDR3 DNA: TGCGCCAGCAGTCCCCTCAGGGGGTATGAGCAGTACTTC
CDR3 protein: CASSPLRGYEQYF

J gene: TRBJ1-2
V gene: TRBV24-1
D gene: .
clone size: .
CDR3 DNA: TGTGCCACCAGTGATTTTACAGTTAACTATGGCTACACCTTC
CDR3 protein: CATSDFTVNYGYTF

J gene: TRBJ2-7
V gene: TRBV20-1
D gene: TRBD2
clone size: few
CDR3 DNA: TGCAGTGCTAGTGCGGGAGTTCTCTCCTACGAGCAGTACTTC
CDR3 protein: CSASAGVLSYEQYF

J gene: TRBJ1-1
V gene: TRBV2
D gene: .
clone size: .
CDR3 DNA: TGTGCCAGCAGTGGACCGATAACGAACACTGAAGCTTTCTTT
CDR3 protein: CASSGPITNTEAFF

J gene: TRBJ2-1
V gene: TRBV19
D gene: .
clone size: .
CDR3 DNA: TGTGCCAGTACCCCAACGGGGTTAAGTGAGCAGTTCTTC
CDR3 protein: CASTPTGLSEQFF

J gene: TRBJ1-4
V gene: TRBV2
D gene: .
clone size: .
CDR3 DNA: TGTGCCAGCAGTGGGGCGGCATCAAGAGCAACTAATGAAAAACTGTTTTTT
CDR3 protein: CASSGAASRATNEKLFF

J gene: TRBJ2-7
V gene: TRBV7-6
D gene: TRBD1
clone size: few
CDR3 DNA: TGTGCCAGCAGCTTATTCTCCGGACAGGGGGCCTACGAGCAGTACTTC
CDR3 protein: CASSLFSGQGAYEQYF

J gene: TRBJ1-5
V gene: TRBV30
D gene: .
clone size: .
CDR3 DNA: TGTGCCTGGAGTAGAGGGCGAAATCAGCCCCAGCATTTT
CDR3 protein: CAWSRGRNQPQHF

J gene: TRBJ1-1
V gene: TRBV7-9
D gene: .
clone size: .
CDR3 DNA: TGTGCCAGCAGCTTACTTAGGGAAGGAGCTTTCTTT
CDR3 protein: CASSLLREGAFF

J gene: TRBJ2-3
V gene: TRBV30
D gene: .
clone size: .
CDR3 DNA: TGTGCCTGGAGTGTGGGGGAAGCGGCGGATACGCAGTATTTT
CDR3 protein: CAWSVGEAADTQYF

J gene: TRBJ1-5
V gene: TRBV5-1
D gene: .
clone size: .
CDR3 DNA: TGCGCCAGCAGCCTGGACGTAACGGGGGGCAATCAGCCCCAGCATTTT
CDR3 protein: CASSLDVTGGNQPQHF

J gene: TRBJ2-7
V gene: TRBV2
D gene: TRBD1
clone size: .
CDR3 DNA: TGTGCCAGCAGCCGGGACAGGGTCTACGAGCAGTACTTC
CDR3 protein: CASSRDRVYEQYF

J gene: TRBJ1-3
V gene: TRBV4-1
D gene: TRBD1
clone size: .
CDR3 DNA: TGCGCCAGCAGCCCACGGCAGGGGGCTAGAAACACCATATATTTT
CDR3 protein: CASSPRQGARNTIYF

J gene: TRBJ2-1
V gene: TRBV5-1
D gene: .
clone size: .
CDR3 DNA: TGCGCCAGCAGCTTGGGTCGTGGGGACAATGAGCAGTTCTTC
CDR3 protein: CASSLGRGDNEQFF

J gene: TRBJ1-2
V gene: TRBV6-2/TRBV6-3
D gene: .
clone size: .
CDR3 DNA: TGTGCCAGCAGCGACGGGTGGGGCTACACCTTC
CDR3 protein: CASSDGWGYTF

J gene: TRBJ2-7
V gene: TRBV6-6
D gene: .
clone size: .
CDR3 DNA: TGTGCCAGCAGCAACAGCCCCTACGAGCAGTACTTC
CDR3 protein: CASSNSPYEQYF

J gene: TRBJ1-5
V gene: TRBV18
D gene: TRBD1
clone size: few
CDR3 DNA: TGTGCCAGCTCACCCACAGGGGGCTACAATCAGCCCCAGCATTTT
CDR3 protein: CASSPTGGYNQPQHF

J gene: TRBJ1-6
V gene: TRBV6-5
D gene: .
clone size: .
CDR3 DNA: TGTGCCAGCACAGGGAGCTCCTATAATTCACCCCTCCACTTT
CDR3 protein: CASTGSSYNSPLHF

J gene: TRBJ1-1
V gene: TRBV27
D gene: TRBD1
clone size: .
CDR3 DNA: TGTGCCAGCAGGACAGGGGGCAACACTGAAGCTTTCTTT
CDR3 protein: CASRTGGNTEAFF

J gene: TRBJ2-2
V gene: TRBV18
D gene: .
clone size: .
CDR3 DNA: TGTGCCAGCTCACCCTGGGGAGGAGGCGCGAACACCGGGGAGCTGTTTTTT
CDR3 protein: CASSPWGGGANTGELFF

J gene: TRBJ2-2
V gene: TRBV13
D gene: TRBD2
clone size: few
CDR3 DNA: TGTGCCAGCAGCTTAGGCCGGACTAGCGGGATCACCGGGGAGCTGTTTTTT
CDR3 protein: CASSLGRTSGITGELFF

J gene: TRBJ2-7
V gene: TRBV7-9
D gene: .
clone size: .
CDR3 DNA: TGTGCCAGCAGCTCTACACGGACGGCCGCGGGCGAGCAGTACTTC
CDR3 protein: CASSSTRTAAGEQYF

J gene: TRBJ2-3
V gene: TRBV5-4
D gene: TRBD2
clone size: once
CDR3 DNA: TGTGCCAGCAGCTTCGGGCGGGCGGCGGGGGGGATGAGCACAGATACGCAGTATTTT
CDR3 protein: CASSFGRAAGGMSTDTQYF

J gene: TRBJ1-4
V gene: TRBV7-9
D gene: .
clone size: .
CDR3 DNA: TGTGCCAGCAGCTTAGGCACACTCAGGGCTGAGGGTGAAAAACTGTTTTTT
CDR3 protein: CASSLGTLRAEGEKLFF

J gene: TRBJ2-1
V gene: TRBV7-9
D gene: .
clone size: few
CDR3 DNA: TGTGCCAGCAGCTTAGAGGGGTATGAGCAGTTCTTC
CDR3 protein: CASSLEGYEQFF

J gene: TRBJ2-3
V gene: TRBV6-1
D gene: .
clone size: .
CDR3 DNA: TGTGCCAGCAGTGTTGCCGGGACGGCTCATCACACAGATACGCAGTATTTT
CDR3 protein: CASSVAGTAHHTDTQYF

J gene: TRBJ2-6
V gene: TRBV6-5
D gene: .
clone size: .
CDR3 DNA: TGTGCCAGCAGTATACAGGACGCGGCCAACGTCCTGACTTTC
CDR3 protein: CASSIQDAANVLTF